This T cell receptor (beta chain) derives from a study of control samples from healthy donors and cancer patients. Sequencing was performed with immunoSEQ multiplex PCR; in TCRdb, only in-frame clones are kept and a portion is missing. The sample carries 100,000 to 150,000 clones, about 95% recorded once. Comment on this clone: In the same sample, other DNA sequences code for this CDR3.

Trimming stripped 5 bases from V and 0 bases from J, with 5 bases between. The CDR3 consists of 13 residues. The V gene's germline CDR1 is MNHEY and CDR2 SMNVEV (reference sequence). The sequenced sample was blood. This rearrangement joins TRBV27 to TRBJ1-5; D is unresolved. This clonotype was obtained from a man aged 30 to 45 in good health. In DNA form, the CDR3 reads TGTGCCAGCAGTAGGGATAGCAATCAGCCCCAGCATTTT. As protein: CASSRDSNQPQHF.